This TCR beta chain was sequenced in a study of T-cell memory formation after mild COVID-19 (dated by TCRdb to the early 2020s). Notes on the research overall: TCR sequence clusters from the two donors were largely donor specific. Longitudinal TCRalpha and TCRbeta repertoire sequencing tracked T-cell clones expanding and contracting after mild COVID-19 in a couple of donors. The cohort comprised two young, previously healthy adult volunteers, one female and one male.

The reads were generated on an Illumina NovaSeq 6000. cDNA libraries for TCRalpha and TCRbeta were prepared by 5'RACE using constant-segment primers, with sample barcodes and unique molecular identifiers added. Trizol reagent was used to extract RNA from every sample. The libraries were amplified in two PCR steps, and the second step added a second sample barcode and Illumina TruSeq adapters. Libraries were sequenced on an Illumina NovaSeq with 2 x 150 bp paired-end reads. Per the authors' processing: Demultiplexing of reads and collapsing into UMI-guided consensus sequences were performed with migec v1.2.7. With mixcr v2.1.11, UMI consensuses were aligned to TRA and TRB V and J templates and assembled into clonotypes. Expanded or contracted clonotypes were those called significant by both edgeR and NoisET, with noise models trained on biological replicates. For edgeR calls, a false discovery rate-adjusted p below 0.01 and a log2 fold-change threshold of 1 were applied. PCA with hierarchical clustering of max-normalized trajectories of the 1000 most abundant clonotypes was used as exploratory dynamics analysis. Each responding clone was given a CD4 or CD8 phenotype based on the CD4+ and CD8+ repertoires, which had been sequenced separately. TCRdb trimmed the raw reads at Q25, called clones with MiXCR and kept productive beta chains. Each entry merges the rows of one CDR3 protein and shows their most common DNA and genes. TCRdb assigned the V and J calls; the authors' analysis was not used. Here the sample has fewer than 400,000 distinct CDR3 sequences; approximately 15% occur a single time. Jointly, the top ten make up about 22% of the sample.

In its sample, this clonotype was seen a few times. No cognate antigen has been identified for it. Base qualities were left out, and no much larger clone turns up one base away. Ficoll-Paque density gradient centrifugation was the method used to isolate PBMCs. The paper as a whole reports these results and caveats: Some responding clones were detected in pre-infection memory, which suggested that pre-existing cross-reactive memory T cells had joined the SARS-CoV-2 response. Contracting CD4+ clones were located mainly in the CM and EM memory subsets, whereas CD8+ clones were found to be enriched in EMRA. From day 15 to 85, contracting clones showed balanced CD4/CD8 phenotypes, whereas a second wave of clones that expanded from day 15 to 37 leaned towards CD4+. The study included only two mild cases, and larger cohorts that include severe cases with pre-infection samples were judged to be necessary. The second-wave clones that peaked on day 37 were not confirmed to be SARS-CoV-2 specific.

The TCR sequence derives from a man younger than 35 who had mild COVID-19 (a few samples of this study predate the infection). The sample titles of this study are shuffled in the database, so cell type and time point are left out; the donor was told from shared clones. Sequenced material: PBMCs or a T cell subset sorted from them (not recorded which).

This receptor carries the CDR3 CASRYRDRDLDTDTQYF. The nucleotide sequence is TGCGCCAGCAGATACCGGGACAGGGATTTAGACACAGATACGCAGTATTTT. The V gene is TRBV5-1 and the J gene is TRBJ2-3, and 9 bases in between align with TRBD1. Trimmed from V: 5 bases; trimmed from J: 2 bases; junction bases lacking a gene match: 12. Sequences SGHRS (CDR1) and YFSETQ (CDR2) are obtained from the germline V gene. Taken from cysteine to phenylalanine, the CDR3 has 17 residues. Only the CDR3 DNA stays, 51 bases, in frame from base 1.